The source of this TCR beta chain is a study of OX40 agonist ivuxolimab in advanced cancers. Systemic immunosuppression or autoimmune disease history was grounds to exclude patients. Here immunoSEQ multiplex PCR was the method, and the copy in TCRdb shows in-frame clones only, minus some. Of about 68,000 clones in the sample, nearly 85% are singletons; the top ten hold roughly 11%. The V gene lost 2 bases and the J gene lost 5 bases, with 9 bases spanning the gap. Germline CDR1 and CDR2: MNHNS and SASEGT. This CDR3 region has 14 residues. This chain connects TRBV6-1 to TRBJ2-2; D remains unclear. The source is an adult with an advanced solid tumor such as melanoma, head and neck, liver or kidney cancer. The sample consisted of CD4+ or CD8+ T cells sorted from blood, taken in a trial of the OX40 agonist ivuxolimab. This CDR3 reads CASSEISRTGELFF. The CDR3 coding sequence is TGTGCCAGCAGTGAAATTAGTAGGACCGGGGAGCTGTTTTTT.